These T cell receptor beta chains were read from a single sample in a study of regulatory T cells in long-lasting Graves disease. TCRdb reprocessed the multiplex PCR reads via MiXCR and lists one record per CDR3 protein. The table lists 620,000 or so distinct CDR3 sequences, roughly 15% of them singletons, with 18% in the top ten. These sequences were also reported in another study, on T cells in Graves' hyperthyroidism and ophthalmopathy.

The starting material was peripheral blood mononuclear cells (PBMCs), obtained at new diagnosis, from a patient treated with antithyroid drugs. The source is a woman aged 25 to 39 with Graves disease. Both conserved end residues are trimmed from each CDR3. For some rows the clone size is stated as once, few or many, or as a class when expanded; others skip it.

j_gene | v_gene | abundance | CDR3aa
TRBJ1-1 | TRBV20-1 | NA | SPDHKYTEAF
TRBJ1-4 | TRBV28 | many | ASSLEFLAPRKKLF
TRBJ1-5 | TRBV30 | many | AWSEGMNNQPQH
TRBJ2-2 | TRBV28 | many | ASSSHATGYSTGELF
TRBJ2-1 | TRBV7-3 | few | ASSLTGGAGNEQF
TRBJ2-6 | TRBV5-1 | many | ASSPRSIAGAGFSGANVLT
TRBJ2-7 | TRBV5-1 | many | ASSITGTGSYEQY
TRBJ1-2 | TRBV27 | many | ASSSIADLIKHGYT
TRBJ2-1 | TRBV4-1 | NA | ASSQVAETYNEQF
TRBJ2-2 | TRBV28 | many | ASILTGAGELF
TRBJ2-2 | TRBV24-1 | NA | ATSDTEAPGELF
TRBJ1-6 | TRBV7-9 | NA | ASSFLDSRYSPLH
TRBJ2-2 | TRBV7-3 | many | ASSSGAGGNTGELF
TRBJ2-5 | TRBV28 | many | ASRRDRKETQY
TRBJ2-1 | TRBV30 | NA | AWSLNSNKYNEQF
TRBJ1-2 | TRBV29-1 | NA | SVENTDYGYT
TRBJ2-7 | TRBV28 | many | ASRTGGQYEQY
TRBJ1-6 | TRBV29-1 | few | SVRGQRNNSPLH
TRBJ1-6 | TRBV6-1 | many | ASTQGPGAPLH
TRBJ1-3 | TRBV6-1 | few | ASGETGFGNTIY
TRBJ1-2 | TRBV6-1 | many | ATQGDYGYT
TRBJ2-7 | TRBV9 | few | ASSARGLGYEQY
TRBJ2-7 | TRBV20-1 | many | SAPDPKRGSYEQY
TRBJ2-7 | TRBV28 | many | ASSSRAGIASEQY
TRBJ2-7 | TRBV4-1 | NA | ASSQPGQHYEQY
TRBJ2-7 | TRBV12-3/TRBV12-4 | many | ASSLGGAPRY
TRBJ1-5 | TRBV7-8 | NA | ASSLGTGAQGQPQH
TRBJ2-4 | TRBV5-1 | NA | ASSLTSTKNIQY
TRBJ2-1 | TRBV11-2 | many | ATSIFGSYNEQF
TRBJ2-4 | TRBV7-9 | NA | ASSSLAKNIQY
TRBJ2-1 | TRBV27 | NA | ASRLAGNYNEQF
TRBJ2-6 | TRBV6-2/TRBV6-3 | many | ASSLGGVASGANVLT
TRBJ1-5 | TRBV2 | once | ASSTRGGTGGLSNQPQH
TRBJ2-3 | TRBV7-3 | NA | ASSLNSWERADTQY
TRBJ2-5 | TRBV6-5 | many | ASSYEFATTTQY
TRBJ2-1 | TRBV12-3/TRBV12-4 | NA | ANSFIRSGKYNEQF
TRBJ2-7 | TRBV7-8 | many | ASSLPHPTGAKY
TRBJ2-1 | TRBV2 | few | ASKGDYNNEQF
TRBJ2-1 | TRBV15 | NA | ATSKASGRLSNEQF
TRBJ2-2 | TRBV27 | many | ASSLDTGELF
TRBJ1-6 | TRBV28 | many | ASSLRDRVNSPLH
TRBJ1-5 | TRBV24-1 | NA | ATSEMGQPQH